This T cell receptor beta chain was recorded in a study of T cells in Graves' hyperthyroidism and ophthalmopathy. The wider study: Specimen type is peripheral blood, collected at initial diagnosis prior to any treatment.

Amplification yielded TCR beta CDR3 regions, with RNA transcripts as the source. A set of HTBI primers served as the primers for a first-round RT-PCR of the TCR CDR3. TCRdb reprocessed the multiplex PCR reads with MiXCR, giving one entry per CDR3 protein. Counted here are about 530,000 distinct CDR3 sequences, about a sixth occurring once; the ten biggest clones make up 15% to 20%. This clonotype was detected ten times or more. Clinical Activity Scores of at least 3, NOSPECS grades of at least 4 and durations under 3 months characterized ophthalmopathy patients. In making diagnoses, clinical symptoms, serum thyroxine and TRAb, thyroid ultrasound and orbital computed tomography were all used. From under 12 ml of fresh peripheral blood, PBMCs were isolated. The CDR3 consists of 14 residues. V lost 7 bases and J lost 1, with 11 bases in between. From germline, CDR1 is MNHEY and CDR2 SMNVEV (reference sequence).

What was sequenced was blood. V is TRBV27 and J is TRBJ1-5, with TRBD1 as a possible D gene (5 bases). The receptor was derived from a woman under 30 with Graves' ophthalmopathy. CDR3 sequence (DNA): TGTGCCAGCAAGGGCAGGGACAGCAATCAGCCCCAGCATTTT. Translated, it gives CASKGRDSNQPQHF.